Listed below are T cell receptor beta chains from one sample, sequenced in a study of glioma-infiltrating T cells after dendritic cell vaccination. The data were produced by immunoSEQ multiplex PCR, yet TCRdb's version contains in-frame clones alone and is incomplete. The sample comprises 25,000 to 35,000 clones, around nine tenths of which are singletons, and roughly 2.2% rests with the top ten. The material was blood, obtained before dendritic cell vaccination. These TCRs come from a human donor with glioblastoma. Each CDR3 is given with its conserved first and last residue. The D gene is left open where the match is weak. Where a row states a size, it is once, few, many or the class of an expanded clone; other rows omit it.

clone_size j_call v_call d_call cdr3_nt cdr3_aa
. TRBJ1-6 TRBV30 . TGTGCCTGGAGTGTCCGGGGGTTATATAATTCCCCCCTCCACTTT CAWSVRGLYNSPLHF
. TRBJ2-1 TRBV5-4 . TGTGCCAGCAGCTTGGGTGGCGGGGCCCTCTACAATGAGCAGTTCTTC CASSLGGGALYNEQFF
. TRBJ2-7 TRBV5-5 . TGTGCCAGCAGCGTGGGACTCGCGATATCCTACGAGCAGTACTTC CASSVGLAISYEQYF
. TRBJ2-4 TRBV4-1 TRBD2 TGCGCCAGCAGCCAAGATCGGGTCATAGCGGGGCCTCTAGCCAAAAACATTCAGTACTTC CASSQDRVIAGPLAKNIQYF
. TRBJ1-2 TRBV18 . TGTGCCAGCTCACCAACGGGGAGCGGGAATGGCTACACCTTC CASSPTGSGNGYTF
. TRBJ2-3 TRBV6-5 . TGTGCCAGCAGTTACTCCGGCCAGGGAAAAGATACGCAGTATTTT CASSYSGQGKDTQYF
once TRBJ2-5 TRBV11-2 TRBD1 TGTGCCAGCAGCCTCGGGACAGTCAAAGAGACCCAGTACTTC CASSLGTVKETQYF
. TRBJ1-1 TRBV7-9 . TGTGCCACGACCGGGCCTCGTGAGGGAGCTTTCTTT CATTGPREGAFF
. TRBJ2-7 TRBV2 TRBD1 TGTGCCAGTCTTCGGGGACAGGGGACCTACGAGCAGTACTTC CASLRGQGTYEQYF
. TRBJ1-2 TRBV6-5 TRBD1 TGTGCCAGCAGTTACGGGACAGGCTCCTCAAACTATGGCTACACCTTC CASSYGTGSSNYGYTF
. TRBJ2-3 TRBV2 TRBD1 TGTGCCAGCAGCCAACAGGGGGCAGGGACAGATACGCAGTATTTT CASSQQGAGTDTQYF
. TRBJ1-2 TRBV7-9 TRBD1 TGTGCCAGCAGCCCATACAGGGGCGCTAACTATGGCTACACCTTC CASSPYRGANYGYTF
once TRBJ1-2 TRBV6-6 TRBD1 TGTGCCAGCAGAATTCCGGGACAGGGCGTCTATGGCTACACCTTC CASRIPGQGVYGYTF
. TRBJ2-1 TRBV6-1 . TGTGCCAGCAGTGAATTGAACTCTTACCGCTACAATGAGCAGTTCTTC CASSELNSYRYNEQFF
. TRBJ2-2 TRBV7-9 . TGTGCCAGCAGCTCCAAGAAGAGGGACGGGGAGCTGTTTTTT CASSSKKRDGELFF
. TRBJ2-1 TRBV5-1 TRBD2 TGCGCCAGCAGCAAGGACAGGGTCAGACTAGCGGGGGATGAGCAGTTCTTC CASSKDRVRLAGDEQFF
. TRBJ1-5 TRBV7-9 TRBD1 TGTGCCAGCAGCTTGGGACAGGGCGAATTTCAGCCCCAGCATTTT CASSLGQGEFQPQHF
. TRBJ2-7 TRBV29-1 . TGCAGCGTTGAAGATAATGTGGGGGGCTACGAGCAGTACTTC CSVEDNVGGYEQYF
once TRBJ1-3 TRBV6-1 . TGTGCCAGCAGGACAGCGGGAAACACCATATATTTT CASRTAGNTIYF
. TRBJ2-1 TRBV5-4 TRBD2 TGTGCCAGCAGCCACGGGACTAGCGGAATCTACAATGAGCAGTTCTTC CASSHGTSGIYNEQFF
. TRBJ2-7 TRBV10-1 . TGCGCCAGCAGTGAGCGAGCAGGGGGGTCCTACGAGCAGTACTTC CASSERAGGSYEQYF
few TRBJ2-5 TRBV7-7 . TGTGCTAGCAGCTTAGGCAGGGTGTTCCAAGAGACCCAGTACTTC CASSLGRVFQETQYF
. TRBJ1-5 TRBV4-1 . TGCGCCAGCAGCCAAGAGGGGCAGGCGGTCAATCAGCCCCAGCATTTT CASSQEGQAVNQPQHF
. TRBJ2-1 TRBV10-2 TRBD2 TGCGCCAGCAAGCACATAGCGGGGGCGACCAATGAGCAGTTCTTC CASKHIAGATNEQFF
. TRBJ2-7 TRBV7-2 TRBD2 TGTGCCAGCAGCGCACGAGTGGCTAGCGGGGGACGTATCGAGCAGTACTTC CASSARVASGGRIEQYF
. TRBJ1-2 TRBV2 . TGTGCCAGCAGAGACCATACAGCAAACCTTAACTATGGCTACACCTTC CASRDHTANLNYGYTF
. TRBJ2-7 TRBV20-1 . TGCAGTGCTATGCGGGGCACAGGGCAGTACTTC CSAMRGTGQYF
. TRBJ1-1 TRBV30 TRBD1 TGTGCCTGGGGATGGGACAGAAGGATTGGCACTGAAGCTTTCTTT CAWGWDRRIGTEAFF
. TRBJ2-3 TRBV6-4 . TGTGCCAGCAGTGGTGGGGCGCGCACAGATACGCAGTATTTT CASSGGARTDTQYF
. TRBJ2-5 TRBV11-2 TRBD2 TGTGCCAGCAGCTTAGGACTAGCGGGGGGGTTGGAGACCCAGTACTTC CASSLGLAGGLETQYF
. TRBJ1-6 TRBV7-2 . TGTGCCAGCAGCCCGGACGGGGTCCGTAATTCACCCCTCCACTTT CASSPDGVRNSPLHF
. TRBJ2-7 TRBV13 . TGTGCCAGCCGCCTAGACTTTTCGGGCGAGCAGTACTTC CASRLDFSGEQYF
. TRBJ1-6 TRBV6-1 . TGTGCCAGCATCGAAAAGCGGACCTATAATTCACCCCTCCACTTT CASIEKRTYNSPLHF
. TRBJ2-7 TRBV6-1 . TGTGCCAGCAGTCAGACAGAAACCTACGAGCAGTACTTC CASSQTETYEQYF
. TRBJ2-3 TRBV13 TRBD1 TGTGCCAGCAGCCAGGGGGCGGTTTATACGCAGTATTTT CASSQGAVYTQYF
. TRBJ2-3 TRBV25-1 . TGTGCCAGCAGTGATAGGGGGATCAACACAGATACGCAGTATTTT CASSDRGINTDTQYF